The 28 T cell receptor beta chains below all came from one sample that was sequenced in a study of T cells after yellow fever vaccination (dated by TCRdb to the late 2010s). The library was prepared using 5' RACE. Sequenced using an Illumina HiSeq 2500. The raw public data were reprocessed by TCRdb itself: fastp quality trimming at Q25, MiXCR clonotype calling, in-frame beta chains only. One record per CDR3 amino acid sequence lists the most common genes and DNA. This sample comprises about 500,000 distinct CDR3 sequences, 17% of them detected only once. In total, the top ten clones hold approximately 15% of the sample. The sample's treatment or condition label is to be understood as: live attenuated yellow fever vaccine strain. Sequencing was performed on PBMCs, taken 4 to 6 days after the first yellow fever vaccination. The origin of the receptors is a man between 18 and 29 years old who received the YFV17D yellow fever vaccine.

The V gene is TRBV10-3, the J gene TRBJ1-5; tentative D call: TRBD1 (5 bases). Germline V lookup: CDR1 ENHRY, CDR2 SYGVKD. The CDR3 totals 14 residues. The germline V and J ends were trimmed by 2 bases and 5 bases, with 10 bases remaining between them. The chain's CDR3 is CAISENPGYQPQHF. The CDR3 DNA follows: TGTGCCATCAGTGAGAACCCAGGGTATCAGCCCCAGCATTTT.

As DNA, the CDR3 is TGCAGCGCCCGGGGGACTAGCAGTTACGAGCAGTACTTC. Translated: CSARGTSSYEQYF. The chain couples TRBV29-1 to TRBJ2-7; 9 bases line up with TRBD2. The germline V gene encodes CDR1 SQVTM and CDR2 ANQGSEA. V shed 7 bases and J 4 bases; nucleotides not matched to a gene: 8. The CDR3 sequence is 13 residues long.

The chain combines TRBV6-2 or TRBV6-3 with TRBJ2-7; 11 positions agree with TRBD1. With 6 bases clipped from V and 9 bases from J, the junction kept 10 bases outside the gene matches. The CDR3 contains 14 residues. Germline loops: CDR1 MNHEY, CDR2 SVGEGT. As DNA, the CDR3 is TGTGCCAGCAGAACTGGACAGGGGGCGCGCGGGCAGTACTTC. It yields the protein CASRTGQGARGQYF.

The chain has TRBV6-2 or TRBV6-3 and TRBJ2-7; 7 nucleotides align to TRBD2. Germline V CDR1 and CDR2: MNHEY, SVGEGT. The V gene end was trimmed by 4 bases and the J gene end by 3 bases; junction bases not matched to a gene: 9. This CDR3 spans 15 amino acids. Here the CDR3 DNA reads TGTGCCAGCAGTTCCCAACTAGCGCCGGTCTACGAGCAGTACTTC. Protein: CASSSQLAPVYEQYF.

V usage is TRBV3-1 and J usage is TRBJ2-3; D uncertain. The CDR3 is 15 amino acids. Germline CDR1 LGHDT, CDR2 YNNKEL (reference sequence). V was trimmed by 1 base and J by 2 bases, leaving 10 bases between them. Written as DNA, the CDR3 is TGTGCCAGCAGCCAAGTAGGGCTCGCCACAGATACGCAGTATTTT. Its protein is CASSQVGLATDTQYF.

The genes are TRBV6-1 and TRBJ2-7; perhaps TRBD1 as D (6 bases). The CDR3 contains 13 residues. V was pared by 7 bases and J by 6 bases, with 16 bases between. The germline CDR1 and CDR2 sequences are MNHNS and SASEGT. The CDR3, as DNA: TGTGCCAGCATCCGGGACATAAACCGCGAGCAGTACTTC. Translated, it gives CASIRDINREQYF.

This clonotype has only a few counts. The genes are TRBV10-3 and TRBJ1-1; a possible D gene is TRBD1 (5 bases). CDR3 length: 13 residues. Germline CDR1 and CDR2: ENHRY and SYGVKD. V lost 6 bases and J 2 bases, leaving 10 bases between the germline ends. The CDR3 protein is CAIRGTDNTEAFF. The CDR3 nucleotides read TGTGCCATCAGGGGGACGGACAACACTGAAGCTTTCTTT.

The chain employs TRBV7-2 and TRBJ2-1, with 7 bases identical to TRBD1. Trimming cost V 5 bases and J 5 bases; bases outside gene matches: 6. Looked up from germline, CDR1 is SGHTA and CDR2 is FQGNSA. This CDR3 is 14 amino acids long. The CDR3, as DNA: TGTGCCAGCAGCATTGGGACAGCTAACAATGAGCAGTTCTTC. Translation: CASSIGTANNEQFF.

This clonotype was detected a few times. This chain uses TRBV5-1 with TRBJ1-2; D call uncertain. The CDR3 is 14 residues long. V dropped 4 bases and J dropped 3 bases, with 13 bases sitting between them. Germline V gene data show CDR1 as SGHRS and CDR2 as YFSETQ. CDR3: CASSTGPADYGYTF. The CDR3 coding sequence is TGCGCCAGCAGCACCGGTCCGGCAGACTATGGCTACACCTTC. Complete variable domain (other parts from reference TRBV5-1 and TRBJ1-2): KAGVTQTPRYLIKTRGQQVTLSCSPISGHRSVSWYQQTPGQGLQFLFEYFSETQRNKGNFPGRFSGRQFSNSRSEMNVSTLELGDSALYLCASSTGPADYGYTFGSGTRLTVV.

The chain couples TRBV7-2 to TRBJ1-2; possible D gene TRBD1, 6 bases. Germline lookup yields CDR1 SGHTA and CDR2 FQGNSA. V lost 4 bases, J lost 5 bases, and 17 bases lay in between. This CDR3 spans 15 amino acids. CDR3 region: CASSWGHGARYGYTF. The CDR3 bases are TGTGCCAGCAGCTGGGGGCACGGGGCGAGATATGGCTACACCTTC.

This chain joins TRBV11-2 and TRBJ2-7; D uncertain. The germline V gene has CDR1 SGHAT and CDR2 FQNNGV. This CDR3 spans 15 amino acids. Deletions cut 6 bases from V and 1 base from J, with 16 bases between. The CDR3 spells CASSQGYSTSYEQYF. The CDR3 DNA is TGTGCCAGCAGTCAAGGGTACAGTACTTCCTACGAGCAGTACTTC.

The gene calls are TRBV11-2 and TRBJ2-6; 9 bases line up with TRBD1. Trimming at V came to 5 bases and at J to 0 bases, leaving 8 bases not matched to a gene. The length of the CDR3 is 18 residues. Germline lookup yields CDR1 SGHAT and CDR2 FQNNGV. The CDR3 DNA reads as TGTGCCAGCAGCATCCGGGACAGGGACTACTCTGGGGCCAACGTCCTGACTTTC. Encoded protein: CASSIRDRDYSGANVLTF.

This clonotype was observed many times. The chain is built from TRBV9 and TRBJ2-5; tentative D call: TRBD1 (5 bases). Per germline, CDR1 SGDLS and CDR2 YYNGEE. This CDR3 has 15 amino acids. Trimming took 0 bases from V and 2 from J, leaving 11 bases between them. The CDR3 is CASSVAWGRQETQYF. The DNA of the CDR3 is TGTGCCAGCAGCGTAGCATGGGGCCGACAAGAGACCCAGTACTTC.

This clonotype was seen ten or more times. The V gene is TRBV7-6, the J gene TRBJ1-2; D is unresolved. This CDR3 has 15 amino acids. CDR1 is SGHVS and CDR2 is FNYEAQ in the germline V gene. V lost 5 bases, J lost 4 bases, and 17 bases lay in between. In nucleotides, the CDR3 is TGTGCCAGCAGCCCACAGCTTTCTCTCGGCTATGGCTACACCTTC. This sequence encodes CASSPQLSLGYGYTF.

This clonotype has a handful of counts. The rearrangement uses TRBV12-3 or TRBV12-4 and TRBJ1-1; D uncertain. This CDR3 region has 15 residues. The V gene lost 5 bases and the J gene lost 2 bases, with 15 bases spanning the gap. CDR3 coding DNA: TGTGCCAGCAGTATACGTAGGAGCATTAACACTGAAGCTTTCTTT. Its translation: CASSIRRSINTEAFF.

The chain carries TRBV7-6 and TRBJ2-3; 9 bases match TRBD2. This CDR3 region has 16 residues. The germline V gene encodes CDR1 SGHVS and CDR2 FNYEAQ. Germline trimming cut 4 bases from V and 4 bases from J; bases unmatched to any gene: 9. CDR3: CASSSLGASGADTQYF. As DNA, the CDR3 is TGTGCCAGCAGCTCCCTCGGGGCTAGCGGGGCAGATACGCAGTATTTT. Filled out from reference TRBV7-6 and TRBJ2-3, the complete variable domain reads GAGVSQSPRYKVTKRGQDVALRCDPISGHVSLYWYRQALGQGPEFLTYFNYEAQQDKSGLPNDRFSAERPEGSISTLTIQRTEQRDSAMYRCASSSLGASGADTQYFGPGTRLTVL.

The genes are TRBV5-1 and TRBJ2-1; D is undetermined. Per germline, CDR1 SGHRS and CDR2 YFSETQ. Trimming left V 2 bases short and J 8 bases short, with 17 bases between. This CDR3 comprises 15 residues. The CDR3 sequence: CASSFRLPIVDEQFF. DNA of the CDR3: TGCGCCAGCAGCTTCAGACTCCCCATCGTGGATGAGCAGTTCTTC.

This clonotype was seen more than once but under ten times. The chain combines TRBV18 with TRBJ2-2, with TRBD1 as a possible D gene (5 bases). Germline lookup yields CDR1 KGHSH and CDR2 LQKENI. The ends were cut back, 3 bases at V and 1 base at J, with 12 bases in the middle. The CDR3 contains 16 residues. The CDR3 sequence is CASSPTPGKNTGELFF. In DNA form, the CDR3 reads TGTGCCAGCTCACCTACCCCAGGGAAGAACACCGGGGAGCTGTTTTTT.

The rearrangement links TRBV12-5 to TRBJ2-1; a weak D match, TRBD2 (5 bases). The CDR3 length is 13 residues. Germline-derived CDR1 and CDR2 are LGHNT and FRNRAP. Trimming cost V 7 bases and J 1 base, with 8 bases left between them. This chain's CDR3 is CASAPGSYNEQFF. The CDR3 DNA reads as TGTGCTAGTGCCCCGGGATCCTACAATGAGCAGTTCTTC.

This clonotype was seen only a few times. For the CDR3, the DNA is TGTGCCAGCAGTTGGACTAGCGGGGGGCTGAAGACCCAGTACTTC. Translation gives CASSWTSGGLKTQYF. The chain is built from TRBV6-5 and TRBJ2-5; 14 bases match TRBD2. The germline V gene has CDR1 MNHEY and CDR2 SVGAGI. This CDR3 spans 15 amino acids. Trimming took 4 bases from V and 6 from J; bases not matched to a gene: 4.

This chain uses TRBV6-2 or TRBV6-3 with TRBJ2-1, with D unclear. Germline loops: CDR1 MNHEY, CDR2 SVGEGT. Between the trimmed V and J ends, which lost 3 bases and 9 bases, there was a span of 15 bases. This CDR3 contains 14 residues. The DNA of the CDR3 is TGTGCCAGCAGTTATGTACATCGTTTCGGTGAGCAGTTCTTC. This gives the protein CASSYVHRFGEQFF.

In its sample, this clonotype was seen a few times. The chain couples TRBV7-9 to TRBJ1-5, with D possibly being TRBD1 (5 bases). CDR1 and CDR2 (germline): SEHNR, FQNEAQ (reference sequence). The ends were cut back, 5 bases at V and 0 bases at J, with 11 bases in the middle. The length of the CDR3 is 15 residues. The CDR3 reads CASSGGRRSNQPQHF. The DNA of the CDR3 is TGTGCCAGCAGCGGGGGACGGCGTAGCAATCAGCCCCAGCATTTT.

This clonotype appeared a few times. CDR3 DNA: TGTGCCAGCAGCCCCGGGCATACGCAGTATTTT. It encodes CASSPGHTQYF. J is TRBJ2-3 and V is TRBV7-9; D ambiguous. V lost 5 bases, J lost 7 bases, and 7 bases lay in between. Germline V gene sequence: CDR1 SEHNR, CDR2 FQNEAQ (reference sequence). CDR3 size: 11 residues.

The chain employs TRBV15 and TRBJ2-5, with D perhaps TRBD1 (5 bases). The germline V gene encodes CDR1 LNHNV and CDR2 YYDKDF (reference sequence). The CDR3 covers 15 residues. Trimming removed 0 bases from V and 2 bases from J, with 10 bases in between. CDR3 region: CATSRDGRTQETQYF. CDR3 DNA: TGTGCCACCAGCAGAGATGGCCGGACACAAGAGACCCAGTACTTC.

This clonotype showed up just a few times. This chain joins TRBV7-8 and TRBJ2-2; weak D call: TRBD1 (6 bases). The V end was cut by 3 bases, the J end by 2 bases, with 13 bases between. This CDR3 has 16 residues. The germline V gene has CDR1 SGHVS and CDR2 FQNEAQ. The CDR3 is CASSLDSFPNTGELFF. CDR3 DNA: TGTGCCAGCAGCTTGGACAGCTTCCCCAACACCGGGGAGCTGTTTTTT.

This sequence joins TRBV4-3 and TRBJ1-1; unclear D gene. There are 14 residues in the CDR3. Germline V gene data show CDR1 as LGHNA and CDR2 as YSLEER. Between the trimmed V and J ends, which lost 1 base and 5 bases, there was a span of 11 bases. CDR3 sequence reads: CASSQVLGGTEAFF. CDR3 nucleotides: TGCGCCAGCAGCCAAGTCCTAGGAGGAACTGAAGCTTTCTTT.

The chain carries TRBV18 and TRBJ2-5; weak D call: TRBD1 (6 bases). The ends were cut back, 3 bases at V and 5 bases at J, with 13 bases in the middle. Germline CDR1 is KGHSH and CDR2 is LQKENI. This CDR3 has 14 amino acids. The CDR3 coding sequence is TGTGCCAGCTCACCGACGCCAGGGGAGGAGACCCAGTACTTC. Residues: CASSPTPGEETQYF.

This sequence joins TRBV7-7 and TRBJ2-5; 8 bases agree with TRBD1. V trimming: 0 bases; J trimming: 4 bases; junction bases outside the gene matches: 4. CDR3 length: 15 residues. Germline assignment: CDR1 SSHAT and CDR2 FNYEAQ (reference sequence). The CDR3 region is CASSLAPTGAETQYF. The CDR3 DNA reads TGTGCCAGCAGCTTAGCACCGACAGGGGCAGAGACCCAGTACTTC.